By share of the sample, the clone carrying this TCR beta chain is medium-sized. What it recognizes is unknown. Treg sorting used a CD4+CD25+CD127-/low gate. Findings of the study overall: Whole repertoires were not studied in the larger cohort, only one V-J beta rearrangement. The TCR gene usage of tumor memory CD4+ T cells clustered together with blood and lymph node memory CD4+ cells and with lymph node naive CD4+ cells. Greatest tumor Treg TCR overlap was with tumor naive CD4+ cells.

Germline V gene data show CDR1 as DFQATT and CDR2 as SNEGSKA (reference sequence). The CDR3 covers 16 residues. The V end lost 2 bases, the J end lost 8 bases, and 24 bases lay between the germline ends. Full-length variable regions came from constant-region reverse primers plus semi-nested Nested Universal Primer A PCR. One entry per CDR3 protein results from TCRdb running MiXCR on the 5' RACE reads. The sample consists of 7,000 to 9,500 distinct CDR3 sequences, approximately 45% of them appearing once. This TCR derives from a female donor with breast cancer. This chain joins TRBV20-1 and TRBJ2-5; D tentatively reads TRBD1 or TRBD2 (5 bases each). The sequenced material came from Tregs sorted from a lymph node. CDR3: CSARSSSGTVPSTQYF. The CDR3 DNA reads TGCAGTGCTAGATCTTCGTCCGGGACCGTACCTTCCACCCAGTACTTC.